This TCR beta chain was identified during a study of T cell changes during pregnancy in multiple sclerosis. This clone was recorded only once. V lost 5 bases, J lost 12 bases, and 25 bases stayed unmatched. Germline V gene data show CDR1 as LNHDA and CDR2 as SQIVND (reference sequence). There are 19 residues in the CDR3. Produced via immunoSEQ multiplex PCR; TCRdb's table is partial and in-frame only. The sample gives 50,000 to 65,000 clones, approximately 88% of which show up once; 1.5% to 2% is in the top ten. The chain carries TRBV19 and TRBJ1-5; 10 bases line up with TRBD1. The specimen comprised peripheral blood, sampled in the first trimester of pregnancy. The receptor's source is a female donor with multiple sclerosis, enrolled in a pregnancy study. This CDR3 reads CASSHRQGAKSSVSGSQHF. CDR3 DNA: TGTGCCAGTAGTCACCGACAGGGGGCCAAAAGTTCTGTGTCCGGGAGCCAGCATTTT.